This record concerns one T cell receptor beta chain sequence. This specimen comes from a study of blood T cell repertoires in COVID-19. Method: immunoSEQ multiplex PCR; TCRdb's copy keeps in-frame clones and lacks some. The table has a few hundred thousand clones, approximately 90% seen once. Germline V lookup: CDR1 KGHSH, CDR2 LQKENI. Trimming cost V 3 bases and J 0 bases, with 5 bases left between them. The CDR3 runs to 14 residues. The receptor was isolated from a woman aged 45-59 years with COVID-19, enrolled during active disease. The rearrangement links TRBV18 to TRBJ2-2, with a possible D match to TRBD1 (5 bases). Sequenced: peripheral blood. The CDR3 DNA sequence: TGTGCCAGCTCACCGACAGCGAACACCGGGGAGCTGTTTTTT. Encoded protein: CASSPTANTGELFF.